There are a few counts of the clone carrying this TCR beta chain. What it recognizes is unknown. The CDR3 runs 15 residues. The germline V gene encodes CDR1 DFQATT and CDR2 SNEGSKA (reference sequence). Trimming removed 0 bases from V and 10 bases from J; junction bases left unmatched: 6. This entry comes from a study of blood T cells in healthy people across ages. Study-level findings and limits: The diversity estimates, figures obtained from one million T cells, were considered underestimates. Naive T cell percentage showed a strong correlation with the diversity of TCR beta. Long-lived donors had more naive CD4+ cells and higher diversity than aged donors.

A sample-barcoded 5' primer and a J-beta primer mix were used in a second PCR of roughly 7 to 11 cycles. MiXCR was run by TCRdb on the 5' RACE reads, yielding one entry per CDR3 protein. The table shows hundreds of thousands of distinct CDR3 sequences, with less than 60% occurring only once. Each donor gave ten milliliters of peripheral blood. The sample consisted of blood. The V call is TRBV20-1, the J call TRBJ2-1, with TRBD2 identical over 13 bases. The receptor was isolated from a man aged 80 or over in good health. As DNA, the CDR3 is TGCAGTGCTAGAGATGGCGGACTAGCGGGAGCCGAGCAGTTCTTC. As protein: CSARDGGLAGAEQFF.